This T cell receptor (beta chain) emerged from a study of a mutant IDH1 vaccine in newly diagnosed glioma. At the level of the study: Patients received vaccination from 4-6 weeks after radiotherapy alone, or with temozolomide cycles.

Study-wide findings and caveats: The vaccine induced immune responses, and these occurred in about 95% of patients.

The sample's time point: week 47, end of study. What each vaccine dose contained was 300 ug of mutant IDH1 20-mer peptide, accompanied by topical imiquimod. Repertoires were generated with immunoSEQ multiplex PCR, while TCRdb's copy carries only in-frame clones and drops some. The table has about 56,000 clones, 83% seen once. The CDR3 runs to 15 residues. Germline V gene lookup returns CDR1 SGHTA and CDR2 FQGTGA. About this clone: Its antigen remains unidentified. The junction differs from germline at one of its ends, possibly a read error.

Sample: PBMCs, taken from a glioma patient whose treatment included an IDH1 peptide vaccine. V usage is TRBV7-3 and J usage is TRBJ1-3; 8 nucleotides line up with TRBD1. The sequence came from a woman in her fifties or sixties with glioma. The CDR3 spells CASSLTGGAGNTIYF. CDR3 in DNA: TGTGCCAGCAGCCTAACAGGGGGGGCTGGAAACACCATATATTTT.